This T cell receptor (beta chain) is from a study of blood T cells in healthy people across ages. Sample-barcoded 5' priming and a J-beta primer mix drove a second PCR of 7 to 11 cycles. Every cDNA molecule carried a tag from a template-switch adaptor bearing 12 random nucleotides. TCRdb reprocessed the 5' RACE reads with MiXCR, giving one entry per CDR3 protein. The table shows approximately 760,000 distinct CDR3 sequences, with 25% occurring only once. The CDR3 sequence is 15 residues long. This sample was also put to use in a study of T cells of mothers and their children. That paper adds: Per mother, over 9 million TCR beta CDR3 reads were obtained; per child, 2.5 million to 3.5 million. Researchers report slightly higher, though non-significant, overlap in related mother-child pairs than in unrelated pairs. No clones detected were persistent microchimeric T cell clones.

The gene calls are TRBV21-1 and TRBJ2-1; the D call in the table, TRBD2, was not verified against the DNA. TRBV21-1 is a pseudogene segment. Sequenced input: blood. The TCR originated in a boy aged 5-17 years in good health. CDR3 nucleotide sequence: TGTGCCAGCAGCAAAGAGGACTTCTCCTACAATGAGCAGTTCTTC. Translation gives CASSKEDFSYNEQFF.